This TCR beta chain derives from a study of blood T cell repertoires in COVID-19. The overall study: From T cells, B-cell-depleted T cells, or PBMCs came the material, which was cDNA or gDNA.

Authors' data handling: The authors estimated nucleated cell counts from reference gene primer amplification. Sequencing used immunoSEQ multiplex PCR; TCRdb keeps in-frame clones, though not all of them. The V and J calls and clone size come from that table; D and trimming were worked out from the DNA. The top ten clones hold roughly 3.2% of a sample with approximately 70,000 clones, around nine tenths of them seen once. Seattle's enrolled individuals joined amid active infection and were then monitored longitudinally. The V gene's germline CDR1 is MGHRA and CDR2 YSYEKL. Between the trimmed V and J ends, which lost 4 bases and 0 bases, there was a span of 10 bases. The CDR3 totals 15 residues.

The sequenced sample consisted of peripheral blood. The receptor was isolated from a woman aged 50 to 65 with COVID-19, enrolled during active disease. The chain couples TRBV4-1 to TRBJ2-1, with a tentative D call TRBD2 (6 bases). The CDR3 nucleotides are TGCGCCAGCAGCCGGACTACCCGCTCCTACAATGAGCAGTTCTTC. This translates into CASSRTTRSYNEQFF.